The 26 T cell receptor beta chains in this list originate from one sample, sequenced in a study of tissue T cells after allogeneic stem cell transplantation. Profiling relied on immunoSEQ multiplex PCR, and the TCRdb table lists in-frame clones only, not all of them. The data contain 4,000 or so clones, roughly 60% of them seen just once; the ten biggest clones take up around 28%. This specimen was tissue from the ileum, taken at autopsy. These TCRs come from a male donor aged 60 or over with lung cancer.

The gene calls are TRBV19 and TRBJ1-5; no clear D. Trimming left V 7 bases short and J 0 bases short, with 7 bases between. The CDR3 is 13 residues long. In germline, CDR1 is LNHDA, CDR2 SQIVND (reference sequence). In DNA form, the CDR3 reads TGTGCCAGTAACACGTATAGCAATCAGCCCCAGCATTTT. This encodes CASNTYSNQPQHF. Full variable domain (missing parts from reference TRBV19 and TRBJ1-5): DGGITQSPKYLFRKEGQNVTLSCEQNLNHDAMYWYRQDPGQGLRLIYYSQIVNDFQKGDIAEGYSVSREKKESFPLTVTSAQKNPTAFYLCASNTYSNQPQHFGDGTRLSIL.

This sequence joins TRBV24-1 and TRBJ1-2, with D unclear. V dropped 4 bases and J dropped 2 bases, with 10 bases sitting between them. Germline V lookup: CDR1 KGHDR, CDR2 SFDVKD. The CDR3 is 14 amino acids. Written as DNA, the CDR3 is TGTGCCACCAGTGAATCTACCAAAAACTATGGCTACACCTTC. This translates into CATSESTKNYGYTF.

The V call is TRBV4-1, the J call TRBJ2-2; 9 bases align to TRBD2. The CDR3 extends over 18 amino acids. V gave up 3 bases and J gave up 5 bases; unmatched junction bases: 13. Germline assignment: CDR1 MGHRA and CDR2 YSYEKL. The CDR3 loop is CASSHQLPSGVGTGELFF. The DNA of the CDR3 is TGCGCCAGCAGCCACCAACTTCCTAGCGGGGTAGGAACCGGGGAGCTGTTTTTT.

By sample fraction, this clone is medium-sized. The V call is TRBV6-5, the J call TRBJ1-2, with unresolved D. The V and J ends lost 8 bases and 1 base respectively, with 14 bases between them. CDR1 MNHEY and CDR2 SVGAGI come from the germline V gene. The length of the CDR3 is 14 residues. The DNA for the CDR3 is TGTGCCAGCTCTTCCTGGACGGTTAACTATGGCTACACCTTC. This codes for CASSSWTVNYGYTF.

This clone was seen only once. The rearrangement links TRBV7-8 to TRBJ1-3; unclear D gene. The V gene's germline CDR1 is SGHVS and CDR2 FQNEAQ. Deletions cut 1 base from V and 0 bases from J, with 4 bases between. The CDR3 covers 14 residues. The CDR3 nucleotides are TGTGCCAGCAGCTTAGGGATCTCTGGAAACACCATATATTTT. Its translation is CASSLGISGNTIYF.

The V and J genes are TRBV27 and TRBJ2-7; perhaps TRBD2 as D (6 bases). Between the trimmed V and J ends, which lost 9 bases and 2 bases, there was a span of 17 bases. Germline loops: CDR1 MNHEY, CDR2 SMNVEV (reference sequence). CDR3 length equals 14 residues. The CDR3 DNA reads as TGTGCCAGTCCGATTGACGGCGGGACCTACGAGCAGTACTTC. Its translation: CASPIDGGTYEQYF.

The chain joins TRBV6-1 to TRBJ1-5; D gene uncertain. V lost 6 bases, J lost 3 bases, and 12 bases lay in between. Germline V gene sequence: CDR1 MNHNS, CDR2 SASEGT. The CDR3 runs 14 residues. The CDR3 nucleotides read TGTGCCAGCAGCCCCCCGGGAAACAATCAGCCCCAGCATTTT. Translating it yields CASSPPGNNQPQHF.

J is TRBJ2-1 and V is TRBV7-2; D remains ambiguous. The germline V gene has CDR1 SGHTA and CDR2 FQGNSA. V lost 4 bases and J lost 0, with 10 bases in between. The length of the CDR3 is 15 residues. CDR3 protein: CASSSTWSSYNEQFF. In DNA, the CDR3 is TGTGCCAGCAGCTCCACGTGGAGCTCCTACAATGAGCAGTTCTTC.

Sample share makes this clone large. The gene calls are TRBV4-1 and TRBJ1-1, with D unresolved. Germline V gene data show CDR1 as MGHRA and CDR2 as YSYEKL. V was clipped by 4 bases and J by 5 bases, with 14 bases between them. This CDR3 region has 14 residues. CDR3 sequence: CASSPRSQGTEAFF. The CDR3 DNA sequence: TGCGCCAGCAGCCCGAGGTCCCAAGGTACTGAAGCTTTCTTT.

The genes are TRBV2 and TRBJ2-7; 9 nucleotides align to TRBD1. The CDR3 has 15 residues. From germline, CDR1 is SNHLY and CDR2 FYNNEI. V shed 2 bases, J shed 5 bases, and the junction held 7 bases outside the gene matches. CDR3 nucleotide sequence: TGTGCCAGCAGTGAACTTGGACAGGGGATAGACGAGCAGTACTTC. Its protein is CASSELGQGIDEQYF.

The rearrangement joins TRBV12-3 or TRBV12-4 to TRBJ2-7; TRBD2 matches 9 bases. J was trimmed by 12 bases and V by 7 bases; bases with no gene match: 10. The CDR3 runs 12 residues. This CDR3 is CASTRGLAPRYF. CDR3 DNA: TGTGCCAGCACCCGGGGACTAGCTCCCCGGTACTTC.

This chain uses TRBV6-5 with TRBJ1-5; no clear D. Trimming took off 3 bases at V and 1 base at J, with 7 bases between the two ends. CDR1 and CDR2 from the germline V gene are MNHEY and SVGAGI. There are 14 residues in the CDR3. The CDR3 bases are TGTGCCAGCAGTTATGTCGAAAGCAATCAGCCCCAGCATTTT. Its protein is CASSYVESNQPQHF.

The CDR3 nucleotides are TGTGCCAGCAGCTTCTGGCAAGCGGGGGTCACCGGGGAGCTGTTTTTT. Translating gives CASSFWQAGVTGELFF. V and J are TRBV7-2 and TRBJ2-2; 8 positions match TRBD2. Trimming at V came to 3 bases and at J to 4 bases, leaving 7 bases not matched to a gene. The length of the CDR3 is 16 residues. Germline assignment: CDR1 SGHTA and CDR2 FQGNSA.

The genes are TRBV5-1 and TRBJ2-1; 8 positions agree with TRBD1. V trimming: 0 bases; J trimming: 6 bases; junction bases outside the gene matches: 8. The CDR3 has 16 amino acids. Germline V gene sequence: CDR1 SGHRS, CDR2 YFSETQ. CDR3 nucleotides: TGCGCCAGCAGCTTGGTCCAGGGGGCGATAAGCAATGAGCAGTTCTTC. Amino acid sequence: CASSLVQGAISNEQFF.

To note about this clone: A much larger clonotype is one base distant, so this may be a read error. Distinct nucleotide sequences in the sample also encode this CDR3. The rearrangement joins TRBV2 to TRBJ1-2; D perhaps matches TRBD1 (5 bases). Trimming removed 4 bases at V and 4 bases at J, with 10 bases between. CDR3 size: 13 residues. In germline, CDR1 is SNHLY, CDR2 FYNNEI. The CDR3 nucleotides read TGTGCCAGCAGTGTGGGGGGAGGCTATGGCTACACCTTC. This codes for CASSVGGGYGYTF.

The chain joins TRBV10-3 to TRBJ1-4; 8 nucleotides agree with TRBD1. V was clipped by 6 bases and J by 10 bases; unmatched bases: 13. This CDR3 has 15 amino acids. Germline lookup yields CDR1 ENHRY and CDR2 SYGVKD. The CDR3 nucleotides read TGTGCCATCAGCGAACAGGGACAGGCGCTGGTAAAACTGTTTTTT. This translates into CAISEQGQALVKLFF.

The chain uses TRBV6-5 and TRBJ2-1; TRBD2 matches at 8 bases. The CDR3 runs 15 residues. Germline V lookup: CDR1 MNHEY, CDR2 SVGAGI. V lost 6 bases, J lost 0 bases, and 4 bases stayed unmatched. This CDR3 reads CASRVRGGSYNEQFF. The CDR3 DNA reads TGTGCCAGCAGGGTTCGGGGGGGCTCCTACAATGAGCAGTTCTTC.

V and J are TRBV9 and TRBJ2-7, with 9 bases that match TRBD1. Germline-derived CDR1 and CDR2 are SGDLS and YYNGEE. The length of the CDR3 is 14 residues. The V gene end was trimmed by 4 bases and the J gene end by 6 bases; junction bases not matched to a gene: 8. In nucleotides, the CDR3 is TGTGCCAGCAGCTGGACAGGGGATTCGGGCGAGCAGTACTTC. This encodes CASSWTGDSGEQYF.

The chain joins TRBV28 to TRBJ1-4; D gene unclear. Trimming stripped 3 bases from V and 8 bases from J, with 10 bases between. Per germline, CDR1 MDHEN and CDR2 SYDVKM. The CDR3 consists of 13 residues. The CDR3 region is CASSFGLGEKLFF. The CDR3, as DNA: TGTGCCAGCAGTTTTGGGCTGGGAGAAAAACTGTTTTTT.

The chain carries TRBV4-3 and TRBJ1-1, with D tentatively TRBD1 (6 bases). CDR3 size: 13 residues. V shed 4 bases and J shed 4 bases, with 10 bases lying between them. Germline CDR1 is LGHNA and CDR2 is YSLEER. CDR3 sequence reads: CASSLLRGTEAFF. The CDR3 nucleotides are TGCGCCAGCAGCCTCCTCAGGGGCACTGAAGCTTTCTTT.

A few counts support this clone. The chain couples TRBV9 to TRBJ2-5; 8 bases map to TRBD1. Germline V lookup: CDR1 SGDLS, CDR2 YYNGEE. Trimming took 3 bases from V and 1 from J; bases not matched to a gene: 2. The CDR3 is 14 amino acids. The CDR3 protein is CASSAGQAQETQYF. The CDR3 nucleotides read TGTGCCAGCAGCGCGGGACAGGCCCAAGAGACCCAGTACTTC.

The chain employs TRBV18 and TRBJ2-3; unclear D gene. With 5 bases removed from V and 6 bases from J, the gap between germline ends came to 9 bases. This CDR3 has 12 residues. Germline V gives CDR1 KGHSH, CDR2 LQKENI. The CDR3 reads CASSKNWDTQYF. CDR3 in DNA: TGTGCCAGCTCAAAGAACTGGGATACGCAGTATTTT.

The J gene is TRBJ2-1, the V gene TRBV11-2, with D possibly TRBD2 on 6 matching bases. Germline V gene sequence: CDR1 SGHAT, CDR2 FQNNGV. This CDR3 has 17 amino acids. V shed 5 bases and J shed 0 bases, with 17 bases lying between them. The CDR3 DNA sequence: TGTGCCAGCAGCCCCTCTTTTGGACTAACCTCCTACAATGAGCAGTTCTTC. Translated, it gives CASSPSFGLTSYNEQFF.

This clone came up a few times. The chain is built from TRBV5-1 and TRBJ2-5, with 11 bases aligning to TRBD1. The CDR3 is 15 residues long. Germline-derived CDR1 and CDR2 are SGHRS and YFSETQ. Trimming took 4 bases from V and 2 from J; bases not matched to a gene: 4. Written as DNA, the CDR3 is TGCGCCAGCAGCGCGGGGACAGGGGGACAAGAGACCCAGTACTTC. Its translation is CASSAGTGGQETQYF.

As concerns this clone: Additional DNA sequences in this sample encode the identical CDR3. This chain connects TRBV4-3 to TRBJ2-7; weak D call: TRBD1 (6 bases). The CDR3 contains 15 residues. CDR1 is LGHNA, CDR2 YSLEER, per germline. V lost 1 base to trimming and J lost 2 bases, with 12 bases between them. The CDR3 DNA sequence: TGCGCCAGCAGCCAAGCGATTACAGGGACCTACGAGCAGTACTTC. This gives the protein CASSQAITGTYEQYF.

This clone was seen a single time. The chain carries TRBV30 and TRBJ2-1; D perhaps matches TRBD2 (5 bases). The CDR3 spans 11 residues. Germline CDR1 and CDR2: GTSNPN and SVGIG (reference sequence). V shed 0 bases and J shed 10 bases, with 7 bases lying between them. The CDR3 sequence: CAWSVSSEQFF. CDR3 coding DNA: TGTGCCTGGAGTGTGTCTAGCGAGCAGTTCTTC.